These 27 T cell receptor beta chains originate from one sample sequenced in a study of blood T cell repertoires in COVID-19. The assay was immunoSEQ multiplex PCR, and TCRdb's table has in-frame clones only and misses some. This table has around 250,000 clones, around nine tenths appearing once. The sample taken for sequencing was peripheral blood. The receptors were gathered from a woman in her sixties or seventies with active or convalescent COVID-19.

The CDR3 DNA follows: TGTGCCAGCTCACCACCGATTTCACAGGGCGGAGGCTACACCTTC. As protein: CASSPPISQGGGYTF. The rearrangement links TRBV18 to TRBJ1-2, with a tentative D call TRBD1 (6 bases). The CDR3 has 15 amino acids. Trimming left V 0 bases short and J 8 bases short, with 16 bases between. Germline V gene lookup returns CDR1 KGHSH and CDR2 LQKENI.

This chain connects TRBV20-1 to TRBJ2-5; no definite D call. This CDR3 spans 11 amino acids. Trimming shortened V by 2 bases and J by 3 bases, and 4 bases separated the two germline ends. Germline CDR1 reads DFQATT; CDR2 reads SNEGSKA (reference sequence). The DNA for the CDR3 is TGCAGTGCTAGACCAGAAGAGACCCAGTACTTC. It codes for CSARPEETQYF.

The chain has TRBV11-2 and TRBJ2-1, with 7 positions matching TRBD2. V trimming: 5 bases; J trimming: 4 bases; junction bases outside the gene matches: 11. From germline, CDR1 is SGHAT and CDR2 FQNNGV. This CDR3 comprises 16 residues. CDR3 residues: CASSPHGGGDYNEQFF. CDR3 nucleotides: TGTGCCAGCAGCCCGCATGGGGGAGGGGATTACAATGAGCAGTTCTTC.

A few counts support this clone. The rearrangement uses TRBV6-6 and TRBJ1-5; TRBD1 agrees at 11 bases. Trimming cost V 5 bases and J 6 bases; bases outside gene matches: 12. The CDR3 loop spans 17 amino acids. Germline CDR1 MNHNY, CDR2 SVGAGI (reference sequence). CDR3 bases: TGTGCCAGCAGTCGGAATACCGGGACAGGGGGTCGTCAGCCCCAGCATTTT. Residues: CASSRNTGTGGRQPQHF.

This chain joins TRBV7-6 and TRBJ2-3, with D possibly matching TRBD2 (6 bases). CDR1 is SGHVS, CDR2 FNYEAQ, per germline. The CDR3 has 16 amino acids. The V gene lost 1 base and the J gene lost 2 bases, with 13 bases spanning the gap. The chain's CDR3 is CASSLGGLGITDTQYF. In DNA form, the CDR3 reads TGTGCCAGCAGCTTAGGGGGACTGGGAATCACAGATACGCAGTATTTT.

This sequence joins TRBV5-1 and TRBJ1-2, with D perhaps matching TRBD1 (5 bases). The CDR3 is 15 amino acids. Trimming shortened V by 0 bases and J by 8 bases, and 17 bases separated the two germline ends. The germline V gene encodes CDR1 SGHRS and CDR2 YFSETQ. CDR3 residues: CASSLDLEGRSGYTF. The CDR3 region has the DNA TGCGCCAGCAGCTTGGATCTGGAGGGGAGGTCCGGCTACACCTTC.

The chain employs TRBV5-1 and TRBJ1-4; 9 nucleotides line up with TRBD1. Germline V gene data show CDR1 as SGHRS and CDR2 as YFSETQ. This CDR3 has 15 amino acids. Trimming took 3 bases from V and 5 from J; bases not matched to a gene: 5. CDR3 amino acids: CASSSGTGINEKLFF. The CDR3 DNA sequence: TGCGCCAGCAGCTCCGGGACAGGGATAAATGAAAAACTGTTTTTT.

The chain carries TRBV7-2 and TRBJ1-1; D unresolved. The CDR3 length is 13 residues. Germline assignment: CDR1 SGHTA and CDR2 FQGNSA. V was shortened by 11 bases and J by 9 bases, with 22 bases between the two germline ends. CDR3 loop: CAGGPGRGMKAFF. CDR3 in DNA: TGTGCCGGAGGCCCCGGTCGAGGTATGAAAGCTTTCTTT.

The CDR3 spells CASSLVGSLGEQFF. In nucleotides, the CDR3 is TGTGCCAGCAGCTTAGTGGGCTCCCTGGGTGAGCAGTTCTTC. The chain carries TRBV7-2 and TRBJ2-1; D is unclear. V was clipped by 1 base and J by 9 bases, with 13 bases between them. The CDR3 consists of 14 residues. Per germline, CDR1 SGHTA and CDR2 FQGNSA.

A few counts support this clone. The gene calls are TRBV15 and TRBJ1-3; D might be TRBD1 (6 bases). Trimming removed 4 bases at V and 0 bases at J, with 16 bases between. The CDR3 runs to 17 residues. Germline loops: CDR1 LNHNV, CDR2 YYDKDF (reference sequence). The DNA for the CDR3 is TGTGCCACCAGCAACCGGGACAAGGCCTTCTCTGGAAACACCATATATTTT. Amino acid sequence: CATSNRDKAFSGNTIYF.

The V gene is TRBV15, the J gene TRBJ1-6; 8 nucleotides match TRBD1. Germline-derived CDR1 and CDR2 are LNHNV and YYDKDF (reference sequence). Trimming removed 1 base from V and 11 bases from J; junction bases left unmatched: 4. The CDR3 has 14 residues. The CDR3 protein is CATSRGQGSTPLHF. The CDR3 DNA reads as TGTGCCACCAGCAGAGGACAGGGGAGTACACCCCTCCACTTT. Supplemented by reference TRBV15 and TRBJ1-6, the full variable domain reads DAMVIQNPRYQVTQFGKPVTLSCSQTLNHNVMYWYQQKSSQAPKLLFHYYDKDFNNEADTPDNFQSRRPNTSFCFLDIRSPGLGDTAMYLCATSRGQGSTPLHFGNGTRLTVT.

The gene calls are TRBV20-1 and TRBJ1-5; TRBD1 is a possible D gene (6 bases). The CDR3 runs to 13 residues. Deletions cut 3 bases from V and 7 bases from J, with 13 bases between. Per the germline V gene, CDR1 is DFQATT and CDR2 is SNEGSKA (reference sequence). The CDR3 reads CSASRQGQQPQHF. In nucleotides, the CDR3 is TGCAGTGCTAGTAGGCAGGGGCAACAGCCCCAGCATTTT.

Concerning this clone: This same CDR3 is encoded by further DNA sequences in the sample. V gene TRBV11-2 combines with J gene TRBJ1-2; no definite D call. CDR3 size: 12 residues. With 3 bases removed from V and 4 bases from J, the gap between germline ends came to 6 bases. Germline V gene lookup returns CDR1 SGHAT and CDR2 FQNNGV. The CDR3 DNA reads as TGTGCCAGCAGCTTGGCAGGCTATGGCTACACCTTC. Its protein is CASSLAGYGYTF.

A single count supports this clone. This chain links TRBV11-2 with TRBJ1-2; TRBD1 matches at 7 bases. Germline CDR1 SGHAT, CDR2 FQNNGV. V lost 2 bases to trimming and J lost 7 bases; unmatched junction nucleotides: 10. The CDR3 extends over 15 amino acids. This CDR3 is CASSLLDRRSSGYTF. DNA for the CDR3: TGTGCCAGCAGCTTACTGGACAGGAGGAGTAGTGGCTACACCTTC.

The CDR3 sequence is CASIRRDRGNTIYF. Here the CDR3 DNA reads TGTGCCAGCATCAGGAGGGACAGAGGAAACACCATATATTTT. The gene calls are TRBV2 and TRBJ1-3; 7 bases map to TRBD1. The V gene's germline CDR1 is SNHLY and CDR2 FYNNEI. V dropped 7 bases and J dropped 4; count of bases not matched to a gene: 7. This CDR3 comprises 14 residues.

In DNA form, the CDR3 reads TGTGCCAGCAGCTTGGACTGGGGTGGTAGTATGCAGCCCCAGCATTTT. Residues: CASSLDWGGSMQPQHF. The chain uses TRBV7-2 and TRBJ1-5, with no clear D. This CDR3 has 16 amino acids. V was shortened by 3 bases and J by 7 bases, with 19 bases between the two germline ends. Germline V CDR1 and CDR2: SGHTA, FQGNSA.

The chain combines TRBV6-6 with TRBJ2-5; D may be TRBD2 (6 bases). This CDR3 comprises 13 residues. Germline V CDR1 and CDR2: MNHNY, SVGAGI (reference sequence). Trimming took off 6 bases at V and 2 bases at J, with 10 bases between the two ends. CDR3 in amino acids: CASRKGTQETQYF. The CDR3 DNA follows: TGTGCCAGCAGAAAGGGGACTCAAGAGACCCAGTACTTC.

The rearrangement joins TRBV11-3 to TRBJ2-1; TRBD2 matches 9 bases. The junction had 8 bases not matched to a gene; V was cut back by 6 bases and J by 8 bases. CDR1 is SGHNT and CDR2 is YENEEA in the germline V gene. The length of the CDR3 is 14 residues. This CDR3 reads CASSHLAGSDEQFF. The CDR3 nucleotides are TGTGCCAGCAGTCACCTAGCGGGGTCTGATGAGCAGTTCTTC.

This chain joins TRBV19 and TRBJ2-7; 10 bases are a match to TRBD1. The germline V gene encodes CDR1 LNHDA and CDR2 SQIVND (reference sequence). The CDR3 is 15 amino acids. V shed 5 bases and J 0 bases; nucleotides not matched to a gene: 4. CDR3 sequence: CASSPGQGPSYEQYF. For the CDR3, the DNA is TGTGCCAGTAGTCCGGGACAGGGGCCCTCCTACGAGCAGTACTTC. Full variable domain (remainder filled in from reference TRBV19 and TRBJ2-7): DGGITQSPKYLFRKEGQNVTLSCEQNLNHDAMYWYRQDPGQGLRLIYYSQIVNDFQKGDIAEGYSVSREKKESFPLTVTSAQKNPTAFYLCASSPGQGPSYEQYFGPGTRLTVT.

This clone was observed a few times. In nucleotides, the CDR3 is TGTGCCAGCAGTTATGGGGAGTTGAGTTCACCCCTCCACTTT. This encodes CASSYGELSSPLHF. This chain connects TRBV6-2 or TRBV6-3 to TRBJ1-6; D ambiguous. Trimming pared 3 bases from V and 9 bases from J, leaving 12 bases between. There are 14 residues in the CDR3. Germline-derived CDR1 and CDR2 are MNHEY and SVGEGT.

The gene calls are TRBV6-2 or TRBV6-3 and TRBJ1-5; the D is unclear. The CDR3 covers 14 residues. Trimming pared 5 bases from V and 11 bases from J, leaving 19 bases between. Germline CDR1 reads MNHEY; CDR2 reads SVGEGT. The chain's CDR3 is CASSLGPPSGSQHF. DNA for the CDR3: TGTGCCAGCAGTCTAGGGCCCCCCTCGGGATCCCAGCATTTT.

This sequence joins TRBV28 and TRBJ1-1; D is unresolved. The CDR3 is 15 residues long. Deletions cut 7 bases from V and 0 bases from J, with 15 bases between. The V gene's germline CDR1 is MDHEN and CDR2 SYDVKM. The CDR3 bases are TGTGCCAGCACCCTGGCAGGTCTCATGAACACTGAAGCTTTCTTT. Translating gives CASTLAGLMNTEAFF.

The V gene is TRBV24-1, the J gene TRBJ1-2; D is unresolved. CDR3 size: 13 residues. Trimming removed 4 bases from V and 8 bases from J, with 13 bases in between. The V gene's germline CDR1 is KGHDR and CDR2 SFDVKD. The CDR3 here is CATSEAGTWGYTF. CDR3 coding DNA: TGTGCCACCAGTGAGGCAGGCACGTGGGGCTACACCTTC.

The rearrangement uses TRBV5-6 and TRBJ1-5; weak D call: TRBD1 (5 bases). The germline V gene encodes CDR1 SGHDT and CDR2 YYEEEE. The CDR3 spans 17 residues. V lost 4 bases and J 3 bases, leaving 20 bases between the germline ends. CDR3 loop: CASSAGLSGPINQPQHF. The CDR3 DNA reads as TGTGCCAGCAGCGCGGGACTTTCGGGACCGATCAATCAGCCCCAGCATTTT.

The chain couples TRBV7-2 to TRBJ1-2; 9 bases are a match to TRBD1. The germline CDR1 and CDR2 sequences are SGHTA and FQGNSA. Losses at the gene ends were 4 bases for V and 3 bases for J; bases not matched to a gene: 12. The CDR3 runs to 17 residues. This CDR3 reads CASSSLMTGGNDYGYTF. Here the CDR3 DNA reads TGTGCCAGCAGCTCTCTTATGACAGGGGGGAATGACTATGGCTACACCTTC.

The CDR3 sequence: CSASLAGSTDTQYF. The CDR3 region has the DNA TGCAGTGCTAGTCTAGCGGGGAGCACAGATACGCAGTATTTT. The genes are TRBV20-1 and TRBJ2-3, with 9 bases fitting TRBD2. Germline-derived CDR1 and CDR2 are DFQATT and SNEGSKA (reference sequence). Unmatched junction bases numbered 1, after V lost 3 bases and J lost 0 bases. CDR3 length: 14 residues.

This chain connects TRBV9 to TRBJ1-2; TRBD1 matches at 7 bases. With 4 bases clipped from V and 4 bases from J, the junction kept 13 bases outside the gene matches. Per the germline V gene, CDR1 is SGDLS and CDR2 is YYNGEE. This CDR3 comprises 16 residues. This chain's CDR3 is CASSTSPGTDSYGYTF. The CDR3, as DNA: TGTGCCAGCAGCACCAGTCCCGGGACAGATAGCTATGGCTACACCTTC. Complete variable domain (other parts from reference TRBV9 and TRBJ1-2): DSGVTQTPKHLITATGQRVTLRCSPRSGDLSVYWYQQSLDQGLQFLIQYYNGEERAKGNILERFSAQQFPDLHSELNLSSLELGDSALYFCASSTSPGTDSYGYTFGSGTRLTVV.